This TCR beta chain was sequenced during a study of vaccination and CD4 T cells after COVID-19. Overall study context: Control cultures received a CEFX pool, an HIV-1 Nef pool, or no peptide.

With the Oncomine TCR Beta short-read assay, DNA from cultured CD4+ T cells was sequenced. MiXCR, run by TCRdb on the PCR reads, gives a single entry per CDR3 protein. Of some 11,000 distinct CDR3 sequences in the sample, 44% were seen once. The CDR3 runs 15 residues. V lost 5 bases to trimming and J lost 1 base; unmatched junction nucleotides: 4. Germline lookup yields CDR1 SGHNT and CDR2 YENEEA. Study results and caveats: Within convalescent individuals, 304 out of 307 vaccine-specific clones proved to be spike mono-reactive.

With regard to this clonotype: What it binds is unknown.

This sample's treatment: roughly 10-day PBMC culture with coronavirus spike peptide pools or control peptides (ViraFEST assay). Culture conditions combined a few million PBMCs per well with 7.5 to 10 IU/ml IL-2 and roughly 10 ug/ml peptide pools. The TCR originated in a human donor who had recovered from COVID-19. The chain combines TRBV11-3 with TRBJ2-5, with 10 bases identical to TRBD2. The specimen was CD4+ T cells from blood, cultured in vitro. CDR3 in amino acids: CASSRKRGGQETQYF. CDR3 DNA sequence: TGTGCCAGCAGCCGTAAGCGGGGGGGCCAAGAGACCCAGTACTTC.